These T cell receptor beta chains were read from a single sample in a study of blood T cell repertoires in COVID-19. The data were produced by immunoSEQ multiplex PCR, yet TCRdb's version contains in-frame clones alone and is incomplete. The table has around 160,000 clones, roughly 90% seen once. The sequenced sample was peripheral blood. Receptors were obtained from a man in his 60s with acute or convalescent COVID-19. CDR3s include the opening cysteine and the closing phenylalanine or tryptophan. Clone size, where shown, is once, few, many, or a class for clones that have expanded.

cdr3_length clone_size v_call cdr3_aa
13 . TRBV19 CASSIRANTEAFF
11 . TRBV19 CASSMAAEQYF
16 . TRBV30 CAWSVTGRLANEKLFF
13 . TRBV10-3 CATAGANTGELFF
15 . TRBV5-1 CASSFVGQVNEKLFF
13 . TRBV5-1 CATETGTPYEQYF
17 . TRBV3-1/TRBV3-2 CASSHSKTSGAYNEQFF
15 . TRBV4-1 CASSQVEGDTYEQYF
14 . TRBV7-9 CASSPQGPHTEAFF
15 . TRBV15 CATSSGRLTGNEQFF
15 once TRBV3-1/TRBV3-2 CASSLLRGGPDTQYF
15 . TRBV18 CASSRTSGGIYEQYF
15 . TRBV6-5 CASSPQGAWSYGYTF
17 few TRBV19 CASSIAFTDHLPYEQYF
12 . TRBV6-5 CASGTGNTEAFF
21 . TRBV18 CASSGQGVNIAGGLSSYEQYF
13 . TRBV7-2 CASSFQGWDEQFF
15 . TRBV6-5 CASTTIGGRSSEQYF
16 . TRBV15 CATSTRQVGSGNTIYF
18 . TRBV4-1 CASSSHSTGFSYNSPLHF
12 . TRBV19 CASSTSGGEQYF
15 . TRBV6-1 CASSEEGVTNYGYTF
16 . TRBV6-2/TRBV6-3 CASSPTRIGGAYEQYF
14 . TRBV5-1 CASSLGTENYEQYF
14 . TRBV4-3 CASSQGFREEKLFF
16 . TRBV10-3 CAIIPGQAPGNTEAFF
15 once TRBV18 CASSEIGRPNTEAFF
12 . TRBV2 CASRQGIGELFF
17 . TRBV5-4 CASSPLPGQGSSYEQYF
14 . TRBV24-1 CATSDQGSNQPQHF
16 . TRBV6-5 CASSYSGTASNYGYTF
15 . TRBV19 CASSIWDRGTDTQYF
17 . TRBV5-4 CASSVHSTGTKSSPLHF
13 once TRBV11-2 CASSLDYSWEQYF
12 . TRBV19 CASRELDQPQHF
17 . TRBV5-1 CASSRLAGALLRDTQYF
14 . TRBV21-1 CASTRDFQRNEQFF
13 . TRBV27 CASSFDTNYGYTF
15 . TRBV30 CARSGQTGGSYGYTF
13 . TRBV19 CASKSGGAGEQFF
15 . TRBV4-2 CASSHTVQSNTEAFF
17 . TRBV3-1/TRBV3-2 CASSQDGTAKLGNTIYF
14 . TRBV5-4 CASSMDRGGYEQYF
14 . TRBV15 CATSGFRTGHGYTF
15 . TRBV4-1 CASSRQTGDSYEQYF
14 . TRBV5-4 CASSSRDRVESAFF
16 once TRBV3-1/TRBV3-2 CASRPSDRGATGEAFF
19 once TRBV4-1 CASSLQTGTEGAGANVLTF
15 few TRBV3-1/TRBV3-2 CASSPSRSSSYEQYF
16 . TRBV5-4 CASSSGGQRANEKLFF
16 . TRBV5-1 CASSPGASGGTDTQYF